This entry is about one T cell receptor beta chain. TCR beta cDNA libraries had unique molecular identifiers. T cells numbering roughly 1 to 10 million yielded a few hundred thousand cDNA molecules. TCRdb called the PCR reads again in MiXCR, with one record for every CDR3 protein. Of over 700,000 distinct CDR3 sequences listed, about 32% are singletons. This sample was taken from a study of post-analysis software for immune sequencing data. The source is a girl between 5 and 17 years old with multiple sclerosis. Input material: blood.

This CDR3 reads CASSPRAAKNIQYF. In DNA form, the CDR3 reads TGTGCCAGCAGCCCACGGGCGGCCAAAAACATTCAGTACTTC. This rearrangement joins TRBV7-2 to TRBJ2-4, with unresolved D. With 5 bases removed from V and 1 base from J, the gap between germline ends came to 9 bases. Germline CDR1 SGHTA, CDR2 FQGNSA. The length of the CDR3 is 14 residues.